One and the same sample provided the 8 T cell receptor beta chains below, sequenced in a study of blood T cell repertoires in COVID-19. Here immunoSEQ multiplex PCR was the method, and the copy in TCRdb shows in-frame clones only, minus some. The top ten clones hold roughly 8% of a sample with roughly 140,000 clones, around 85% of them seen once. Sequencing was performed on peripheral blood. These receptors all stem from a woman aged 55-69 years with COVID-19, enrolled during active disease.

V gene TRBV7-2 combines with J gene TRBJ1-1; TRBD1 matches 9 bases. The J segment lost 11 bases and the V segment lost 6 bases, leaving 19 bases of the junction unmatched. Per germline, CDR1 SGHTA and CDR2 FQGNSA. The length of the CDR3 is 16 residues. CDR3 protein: CASRPPHRDRAESAFF. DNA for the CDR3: TGTGCCAGCAGACCTCCCCACCGGGACAGGGCAGAGAGTGCTTTCTTT.

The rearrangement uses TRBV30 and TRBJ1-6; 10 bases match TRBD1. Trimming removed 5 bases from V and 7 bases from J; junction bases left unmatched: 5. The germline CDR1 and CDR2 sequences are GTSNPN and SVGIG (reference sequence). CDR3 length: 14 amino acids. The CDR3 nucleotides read TGTGCCTGGGAGACGGGACAGGGGAATTCACCCCTCCACTTT. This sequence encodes CAWETGQGNSPLHF.

In nucleotides, the CDR3 is TGCGCCAGCAGCCTCGGACAGGGGGGAAGGCCCGGGGAGCTGTTTTTT. This sequence encodes CASSLGQGGRPGELFF. This sequence joins TRBV5-1 and TRBJ2-2, with 10 bases that match TRBD1. The J segment lost 6 bases and the V segment lost 4 bases, leaving 9 bases of the junction unmatched. Germline CDR1 and CDR2: SGHRS and YFSETQ. The CDR3 is 16 amino acids.

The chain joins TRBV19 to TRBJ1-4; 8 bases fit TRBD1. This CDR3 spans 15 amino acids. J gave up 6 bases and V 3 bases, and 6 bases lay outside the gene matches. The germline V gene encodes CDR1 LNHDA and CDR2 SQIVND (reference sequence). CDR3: CASSMTGVSYEKLFF. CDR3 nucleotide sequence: TGTGCCAGTAGTATGACAGGGGTGTCTTATGAAAAACTGTTTTTT.

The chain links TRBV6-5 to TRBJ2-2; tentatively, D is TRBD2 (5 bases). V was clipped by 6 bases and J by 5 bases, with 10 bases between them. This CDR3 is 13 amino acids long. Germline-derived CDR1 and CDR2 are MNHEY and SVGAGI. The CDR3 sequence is CASRSTRTGELFF. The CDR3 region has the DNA TGTGCCAGCAGGAGTACTAGAACCGGGGAGCTGTTTTTT.

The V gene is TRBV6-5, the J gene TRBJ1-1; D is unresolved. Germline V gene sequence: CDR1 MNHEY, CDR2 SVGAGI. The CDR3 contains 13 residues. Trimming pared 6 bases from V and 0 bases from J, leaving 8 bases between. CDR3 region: CASRNTMNTEAFF. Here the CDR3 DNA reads TGTGCCAGCAGAAACACGATGAACACTGAAGCTTTCTTT.

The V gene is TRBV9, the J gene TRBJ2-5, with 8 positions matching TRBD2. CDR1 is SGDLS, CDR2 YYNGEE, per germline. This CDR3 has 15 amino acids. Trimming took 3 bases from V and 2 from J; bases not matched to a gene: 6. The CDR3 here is CASSARTSKQETQYF. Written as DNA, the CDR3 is TGTGCCAGCAGCGCCCGGACTAGCAAGCAAGAGACCCAGTACTTC.

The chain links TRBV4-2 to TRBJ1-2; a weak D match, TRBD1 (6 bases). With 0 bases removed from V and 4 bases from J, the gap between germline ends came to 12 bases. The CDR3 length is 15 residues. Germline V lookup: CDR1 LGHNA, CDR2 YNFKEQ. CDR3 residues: CASSQDRQGPYGYTF. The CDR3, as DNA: TGTGCCAGCAGCCAAGATCGGCAGGGGCCCTATGGCTACACCTTC.